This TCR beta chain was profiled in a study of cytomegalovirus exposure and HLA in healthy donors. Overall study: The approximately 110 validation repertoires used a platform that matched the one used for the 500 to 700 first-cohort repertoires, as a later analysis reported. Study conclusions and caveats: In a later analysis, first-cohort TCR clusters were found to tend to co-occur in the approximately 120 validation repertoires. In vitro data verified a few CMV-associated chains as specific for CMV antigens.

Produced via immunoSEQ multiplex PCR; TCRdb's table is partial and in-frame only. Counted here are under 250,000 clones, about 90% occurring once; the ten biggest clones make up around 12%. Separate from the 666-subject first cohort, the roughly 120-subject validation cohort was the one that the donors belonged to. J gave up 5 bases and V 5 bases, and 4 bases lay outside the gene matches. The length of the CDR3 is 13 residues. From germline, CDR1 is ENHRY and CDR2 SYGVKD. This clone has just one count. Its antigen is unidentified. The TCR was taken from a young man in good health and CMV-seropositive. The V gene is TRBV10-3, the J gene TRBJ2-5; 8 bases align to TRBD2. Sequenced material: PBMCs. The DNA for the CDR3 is TGTGCCATCAGTCGGGGGGGGAGGGAGACCCAGTACTTC. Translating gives CAISRGGRETQYF.